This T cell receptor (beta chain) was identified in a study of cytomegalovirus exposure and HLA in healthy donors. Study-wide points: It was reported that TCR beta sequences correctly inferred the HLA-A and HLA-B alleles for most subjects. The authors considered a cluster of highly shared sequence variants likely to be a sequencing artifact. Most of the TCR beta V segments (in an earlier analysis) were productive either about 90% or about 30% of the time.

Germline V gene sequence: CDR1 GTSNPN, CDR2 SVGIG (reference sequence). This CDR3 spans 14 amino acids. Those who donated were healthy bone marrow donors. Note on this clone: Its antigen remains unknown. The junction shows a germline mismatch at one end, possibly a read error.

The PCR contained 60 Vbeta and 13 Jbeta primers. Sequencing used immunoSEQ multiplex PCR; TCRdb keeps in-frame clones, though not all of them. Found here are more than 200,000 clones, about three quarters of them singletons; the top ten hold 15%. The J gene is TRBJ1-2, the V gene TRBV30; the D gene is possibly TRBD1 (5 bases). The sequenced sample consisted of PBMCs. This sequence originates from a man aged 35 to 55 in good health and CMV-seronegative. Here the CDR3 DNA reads TGTGCCTGGAGTATCGACAGATTAAACTATGGCTTCACCTTC. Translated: CAWSIDRLNYGFTF.